The sequence of this T cell receptor beta chain was determined in a study of control samples from healthy donors and cancer patients. The CDR3 consists of 16 residues. Unmatched junction bases numbered 12, after V lost 0 bases and J lost 7 bases. Germline V CDR1 and CDR2: SGDLS, YYNGEE. Clones were read by immunoSEQ multiplex PCR, and TCRdb kept only the in-frame ones, dropping some. Of some 130,000 clones in the sample, about 92% were seen once. J is TRBJ2-5 and V is TRBV9; 7 bases map to TRBD1. This clonotype originated in a woman in her forties or fifties in good health. Sequenced sample: blood. CDR3 sequence (DNA): TGTGCCAGCAGCGTAGATGGCAGGGGGTACCTCGGGACCCAGTACTTC. This encodes CASSVDGRGYLGTQYF.